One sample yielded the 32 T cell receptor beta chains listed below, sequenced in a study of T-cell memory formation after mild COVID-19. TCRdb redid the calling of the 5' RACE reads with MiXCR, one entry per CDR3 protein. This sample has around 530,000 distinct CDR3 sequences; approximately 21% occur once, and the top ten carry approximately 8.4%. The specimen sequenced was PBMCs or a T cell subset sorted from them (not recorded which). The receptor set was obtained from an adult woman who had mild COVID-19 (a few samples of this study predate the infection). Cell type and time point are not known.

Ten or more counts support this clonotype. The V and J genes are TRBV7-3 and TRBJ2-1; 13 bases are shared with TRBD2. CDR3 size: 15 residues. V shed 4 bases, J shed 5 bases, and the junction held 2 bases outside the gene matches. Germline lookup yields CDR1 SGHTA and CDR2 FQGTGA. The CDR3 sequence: CASSSGLAGDNEQFF. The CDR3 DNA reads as TGTGCCAGCAGCTCTGGACTAGCGGGGGACAATGAGCAGTTCTTC.

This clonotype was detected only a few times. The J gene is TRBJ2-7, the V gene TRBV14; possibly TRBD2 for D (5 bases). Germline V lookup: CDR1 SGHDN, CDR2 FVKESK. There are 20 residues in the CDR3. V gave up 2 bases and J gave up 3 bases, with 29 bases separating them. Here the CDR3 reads CASSQIVLARSDFPLYEQYF. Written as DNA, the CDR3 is TGTGCCAGCAGCCAAATTGTTCTCGCTAGGTCGGACTTTCCTCTCTACGAGCAGTACTTC.

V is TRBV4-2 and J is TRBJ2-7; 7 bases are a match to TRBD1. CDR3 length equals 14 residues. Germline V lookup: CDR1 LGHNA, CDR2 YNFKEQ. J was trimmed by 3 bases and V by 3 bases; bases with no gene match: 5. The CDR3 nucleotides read TGTGCCAGCAGCCAGGGGGACAGCCTCTACGAGCAGTACTTC. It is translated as CASSQGDSLYEQYF.

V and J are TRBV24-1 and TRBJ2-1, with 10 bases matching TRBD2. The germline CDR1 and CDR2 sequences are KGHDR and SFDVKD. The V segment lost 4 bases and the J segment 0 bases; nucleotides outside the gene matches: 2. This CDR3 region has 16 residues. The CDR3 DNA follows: TGTGCCACCAGTGACAGACTAGCGGGCTCCTACAATGAGCAGTTCTTC. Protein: CATSDRLAGSYNEQFF.

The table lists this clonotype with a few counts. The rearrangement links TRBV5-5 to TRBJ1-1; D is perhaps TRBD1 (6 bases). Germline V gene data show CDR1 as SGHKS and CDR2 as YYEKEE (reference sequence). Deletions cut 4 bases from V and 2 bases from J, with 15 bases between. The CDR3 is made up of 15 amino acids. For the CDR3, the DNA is TGTGCCAGCAGCCCTACAACAGGGTTCAACACTGAAGCTTTCTTT. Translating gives CASSPTTGFNTEAFF.

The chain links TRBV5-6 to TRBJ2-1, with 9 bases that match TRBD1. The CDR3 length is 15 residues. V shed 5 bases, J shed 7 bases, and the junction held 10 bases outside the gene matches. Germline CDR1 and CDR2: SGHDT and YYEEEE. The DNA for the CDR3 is TGTGCCAGCAGAGGCGACCGGGACAGGGTGAATGAGCAGTTCTTC. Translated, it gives CASRGDRDRVNEQFF.

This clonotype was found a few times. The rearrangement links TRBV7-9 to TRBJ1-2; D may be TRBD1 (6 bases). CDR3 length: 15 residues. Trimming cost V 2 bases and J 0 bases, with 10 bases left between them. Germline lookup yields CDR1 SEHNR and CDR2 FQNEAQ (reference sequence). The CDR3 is CASSLRDTPNYGYTF. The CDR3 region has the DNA TGTGCCAGCAGCTTAAGGGACACCCCTAACTATGGCTACACCTTC.

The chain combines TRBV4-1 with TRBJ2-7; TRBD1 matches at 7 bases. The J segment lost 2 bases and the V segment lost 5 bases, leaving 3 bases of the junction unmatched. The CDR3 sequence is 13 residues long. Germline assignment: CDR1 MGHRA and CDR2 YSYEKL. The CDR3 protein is CASSAGTAYEQYF. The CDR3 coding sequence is TGCGCCAGCAGCGCCGGGACAGCCTACGAGCAGTACTTC.

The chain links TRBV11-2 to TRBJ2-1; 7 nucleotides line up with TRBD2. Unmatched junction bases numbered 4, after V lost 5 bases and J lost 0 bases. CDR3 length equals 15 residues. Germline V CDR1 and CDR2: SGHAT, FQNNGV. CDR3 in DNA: TGTGCCAGCAGCGGGGGGGGTCCCTCCTACAATGAGCAGTTCTTC. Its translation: CASSGGGPSYNEQFF.

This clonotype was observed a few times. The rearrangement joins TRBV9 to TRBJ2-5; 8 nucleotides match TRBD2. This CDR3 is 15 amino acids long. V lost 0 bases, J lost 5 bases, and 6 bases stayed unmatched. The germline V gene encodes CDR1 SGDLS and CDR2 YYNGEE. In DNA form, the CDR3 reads TGTGCCAGCAGCGTAGGAAGTAGCGGGACCGAGACCCAGTACTTC. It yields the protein CASSVGSSGTETQYF.

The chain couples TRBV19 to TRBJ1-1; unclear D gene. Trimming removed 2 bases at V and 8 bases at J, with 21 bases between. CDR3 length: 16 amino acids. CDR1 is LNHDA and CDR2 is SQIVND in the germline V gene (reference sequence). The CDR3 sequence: CASSIMGITLDKEAFF. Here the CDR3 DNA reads TGTGCCAGTAGTATAATGGGCATTACTTTGGATAAAGAAGCTTTCTTT.

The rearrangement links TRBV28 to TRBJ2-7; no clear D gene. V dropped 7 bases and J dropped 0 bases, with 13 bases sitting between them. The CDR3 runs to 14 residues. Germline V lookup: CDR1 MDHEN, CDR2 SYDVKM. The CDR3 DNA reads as TGTGCCAGCATTACGGTGAGGAGCTCCTACGAGCAGTACTTC. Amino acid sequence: CASITVRSSYEQYF.

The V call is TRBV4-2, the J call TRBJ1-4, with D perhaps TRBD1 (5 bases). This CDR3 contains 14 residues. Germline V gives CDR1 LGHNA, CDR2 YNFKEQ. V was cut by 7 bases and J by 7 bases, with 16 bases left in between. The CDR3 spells CASNPSSGGEKLFF. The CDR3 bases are TGTGCCAGCAACCCGTCCTCCGGGGGTGAAAAACTGTTTTTT.

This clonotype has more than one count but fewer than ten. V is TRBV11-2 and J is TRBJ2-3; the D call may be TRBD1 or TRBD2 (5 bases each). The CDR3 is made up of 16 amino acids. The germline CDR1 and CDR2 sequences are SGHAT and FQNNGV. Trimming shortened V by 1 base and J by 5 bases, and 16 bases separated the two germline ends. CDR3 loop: CASSLVFQGPRDTQYF. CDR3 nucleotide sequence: TGTGCCAGCAGCTTAGTTTTCCAGGGACCGCGAGATACGCAGTATTTT.

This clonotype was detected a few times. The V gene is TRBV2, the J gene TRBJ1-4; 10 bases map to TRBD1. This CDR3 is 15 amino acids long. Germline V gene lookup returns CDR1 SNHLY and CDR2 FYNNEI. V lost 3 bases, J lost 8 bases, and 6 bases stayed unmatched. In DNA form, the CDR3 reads TGTGCCAGCAGTGACCCCGGGACAGGGGACGAAAAACTGTTTTTT. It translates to CASSDPGTGDEKLFF.

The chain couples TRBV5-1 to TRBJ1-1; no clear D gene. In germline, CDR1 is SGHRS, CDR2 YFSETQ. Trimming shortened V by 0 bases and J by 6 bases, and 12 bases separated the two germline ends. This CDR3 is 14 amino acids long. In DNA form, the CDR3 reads TGCGCCAGCAGCTTGGATCCGGGGATACCTGAAGCTTTCTTT. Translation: CASSLDPGIPEAFF.

The CDR3 is CASSQPFLAGGNNEQFF. The CDR3 region has the DNA TGCGCCAGCAGCCAACCCTTCCTAGCGGGAGGCAACAATGAGCAGTTCTTC. The V call is TRBV4-1, the J call TRBJ2-1; 11 nucleotides align to TRBD2. V gave up 2 bases and J gave up 5 bases; unmatched junction bases: 8. CDR3 length equals 17 residues. CDR1 is MGHRA and CDR2 is YSYEKL in the germline V gene.

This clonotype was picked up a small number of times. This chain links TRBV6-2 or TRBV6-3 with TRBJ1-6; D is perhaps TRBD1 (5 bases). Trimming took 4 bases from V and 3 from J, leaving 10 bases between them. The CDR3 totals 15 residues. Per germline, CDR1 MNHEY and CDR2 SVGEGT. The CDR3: CASSSGQIYNSPLHF. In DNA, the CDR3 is TGTGCCAGCAGTTCGGGGCAGATCTATAATTCACCCCTCCACTTT.

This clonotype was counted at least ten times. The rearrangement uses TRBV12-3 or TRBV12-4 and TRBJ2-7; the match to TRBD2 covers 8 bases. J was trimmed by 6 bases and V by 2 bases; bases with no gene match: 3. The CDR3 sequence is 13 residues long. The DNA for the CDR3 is TGTGCCAGCAGTTTAATCCTAGCGGGCGAGCAGTACTTC. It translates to CASSLILAGEQYF.

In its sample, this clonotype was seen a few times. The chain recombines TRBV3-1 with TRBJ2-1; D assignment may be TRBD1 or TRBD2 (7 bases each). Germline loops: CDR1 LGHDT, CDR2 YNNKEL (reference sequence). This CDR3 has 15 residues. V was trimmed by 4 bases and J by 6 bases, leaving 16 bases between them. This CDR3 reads CASSLTGRGTNEQFF. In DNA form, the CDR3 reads TGTGCCAGCAGCCTGACAGGGAGGGGAACCAATGAGCAGTTCTTC.

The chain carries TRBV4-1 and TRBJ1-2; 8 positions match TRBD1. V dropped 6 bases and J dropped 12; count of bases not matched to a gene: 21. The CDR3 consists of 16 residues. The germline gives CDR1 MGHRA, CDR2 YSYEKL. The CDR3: CASRQPGQVPEVFHTF. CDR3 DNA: TGCGCCAGCAGGCAACCGGGACAGGTCCCGGAGGTGTTTCACACCTTC.

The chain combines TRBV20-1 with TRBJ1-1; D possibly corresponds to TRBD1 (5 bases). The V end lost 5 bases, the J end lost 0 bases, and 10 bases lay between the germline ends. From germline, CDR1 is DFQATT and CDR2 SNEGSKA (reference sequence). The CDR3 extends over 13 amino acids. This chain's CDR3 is CSAGGTVNTEAFF. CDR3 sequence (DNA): TGCAGTGCTGGGGGGACGGTGAACACTGAAGCTTTCTTT.

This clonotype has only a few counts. The CDR3 loop reads CASSSAGNYNEQFF. As DNA, the CDR3 is TGTGCCAGCAGTTCGGCGGGAAACTACAATGAGCAGTTCTTC. The chain has TRBV6-2 or TRBV6-3 and TRBJ2-1, with D possibly being TRBD2 (6 bases). Germline V gives CDR1 MNHEY, CDR2 SVGEGT. The V end lost 4 bases, the J end lost 3 bases, and 10 bases lay between the germline ends. This CDR3 spans 14 amino acids.

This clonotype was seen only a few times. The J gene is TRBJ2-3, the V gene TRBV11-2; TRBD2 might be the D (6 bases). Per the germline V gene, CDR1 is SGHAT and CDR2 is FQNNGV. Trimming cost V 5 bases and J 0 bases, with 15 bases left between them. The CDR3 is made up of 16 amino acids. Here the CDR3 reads CASSDWTNDSTDTQYF. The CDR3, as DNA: TGTGCCAGCAGCGACTGGACTAATGATAGCACAGATACGCAGTATTTT.

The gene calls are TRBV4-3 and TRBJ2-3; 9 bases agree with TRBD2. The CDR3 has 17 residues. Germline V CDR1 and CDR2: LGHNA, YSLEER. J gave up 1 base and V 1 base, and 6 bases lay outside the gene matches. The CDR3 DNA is TGCGCCAGCAGCCAAGGGGTAGCGGGAGCGCGCACAGATACGCAGTATTTT. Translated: CASSQGVAGARTDTQYF.

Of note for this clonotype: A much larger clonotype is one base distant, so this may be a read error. This CDR3 is CASSLEPDQPQHF. The CDR3, as DNA: TGCGCCAGCAGCTTGGAACCTGATCAGCCCCAGCATTTT. The rearrangement uses TRBV5-1 and TRBJ1-5, with no clear D. CDR1 is SGHRS, CDR2 YFSETQ, per germline. V lost 0 bases and J lost 5, with 6 bases in between. The CDR3 is 13 amino acids.

CDR3 protein: CASSLVAGGPQYF. The CDR3 nucleotides read TGTGCCAGCAGCTTGGTAGCGGGGGGCCCGCAGTACTTC. The J gene is TRBJ2-7, the V gene TRBV5-6; TRBD2 agrees at 10 bases. J lost 9 bases, V lost 0 bases, and 3 bases had no gene match. CDR1 and CDR2 (germline): SGHDT, YYEEEE. The CDR3 is 13 amino acids.

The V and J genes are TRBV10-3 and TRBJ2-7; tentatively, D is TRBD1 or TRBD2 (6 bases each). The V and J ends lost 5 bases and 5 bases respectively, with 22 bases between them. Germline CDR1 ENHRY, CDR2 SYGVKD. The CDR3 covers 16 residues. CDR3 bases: TGTGCCATCAGTTCAATCTCGGGTGGGGGGCGACACGAGCAGTACTTC. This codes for CAISSISGGGRHEQYF.

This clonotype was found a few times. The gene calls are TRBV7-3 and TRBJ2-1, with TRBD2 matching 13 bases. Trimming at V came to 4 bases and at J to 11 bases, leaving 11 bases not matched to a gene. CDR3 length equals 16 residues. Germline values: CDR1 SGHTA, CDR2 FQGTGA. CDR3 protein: CASSSAGTSGTYQQFF. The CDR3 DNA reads TGTGCCAGCAGCTCCGCCGGGACTAGCGGGACCTATCAGCAGTTCTTC.

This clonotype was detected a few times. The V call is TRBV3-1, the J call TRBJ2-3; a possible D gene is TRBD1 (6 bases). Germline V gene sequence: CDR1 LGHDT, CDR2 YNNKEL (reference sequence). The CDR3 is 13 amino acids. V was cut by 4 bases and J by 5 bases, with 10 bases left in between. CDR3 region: CASSPTGLDTQYF. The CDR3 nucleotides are TGTGCCAGCAGCCCAACAGGGTTAGATACGCAGTATTTT.

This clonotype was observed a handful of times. The CDR3 spells CASSADGTSGIDEQYF. In nucleotides, the CDR3 is TGCGCCAGCAGCGCCGACGGGACTAGCGGGATTGACGAGCAGTACTTC. This rearrangement joins TRBV5-1 to TRBJ2-7, with TRBD2 identical over 13 bases. This CDR3 has 16 residues. The germline CDR1 and CDR2 sequences are SGHRS and YFSETQ. V lost 4 bases to trimming and J lost 5 bases; unmatched junction nucleotides: 9.

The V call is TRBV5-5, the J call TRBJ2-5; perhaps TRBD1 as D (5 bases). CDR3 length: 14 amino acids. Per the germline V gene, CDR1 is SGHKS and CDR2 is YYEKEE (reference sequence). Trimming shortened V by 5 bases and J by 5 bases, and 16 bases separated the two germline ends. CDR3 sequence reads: CASRIEGVWETQYF. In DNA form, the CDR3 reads TGTGCCAGCAGGATTGAAGGGGTTTGGGAGACCCAGTACTTC.